This record looks at one TCR beta chain sequence and its context. Germline loops: CDR1 MDHEN, CDR2 SYDVKM. V dropped 8 bases and J dropped 11 bases, with 10 bases sitting between them. CDR3 size: 10 residues. The sample comes from a study of shared clonotypes between healthy human individuals. The assay was immunoSEQ multiplex PCR, and TCRdb's table has in-frame clones only and misses some. The repertoire consists of roughly 650,000 clones, with around 97% occurring once and the leading ten covering 0.057%. The material sequenced was naive CD4+ T cells sorted from blood. Subset defined: CD45RA+ positively selected. This chain joins TRBV28 and TRBJ2-1; a possible D gene is TRBD2 (6 bases). This receptor was taken from a woman in her twenties or thirties in good health. The CDR3 region is CASGGLKQFF. The CDR3 DNA reads as TGTGCCAGCGGAGGGCTCAAGCAGTTCTTC.